This T cell receptor (beta chain) was captured in a study of T cell clonotyping in hematopoietic cell transplantation. This table comes from immunoSEQ multiplex PCR, and its TCRdb copy is limited to in-frame clones, with some not included. The table lists roughly 29,000 clones, roughly three quarters of them singletons. V shed 3 bases, J shed 4 bases, and the junction held 6 bases outside the gene matches. Per the germline V gene, CDR1 is LNHDA and CDR2 is SQIVND (reference sequence). The CDR3 sequence is 16 residues long. Specified time point: recipient sample about 28 days before transplant, after cytoreduction.

The input for sequencing was peripheral blood mononuclear cells, taken before stem cell transplant. This TCR came from a man in his fifties with myelodysplastic syndrome. Some clones in this sample may be carry-over from other donors' samples. The V gene is TRBV19, the J gene TRBJ2-1; 10 bases fit TRBD2. CDR3 residues: CASSMVLAGEYNEQFF. DNA for the CDR3: TGTGCCAGTAGTATGGTTCTAGCGGGGGAGTACAATGAGCAGTTCTTC.